What follows are 27 T cell receptor beta chains derived from one specimen sequenced in a study of T cell repertoires in cytomegalovirus infection. Each CDR3 protein is one row after TCRdb ran MiXCR on the reads. This table has 250,000 to 300,000 distinct CDR3 sequences, about 18% appearing once. Sequenced: CD8+ T cells from PBMCs. Receptors originate from a human donor in good health (CMV status not recorded). Some clones in this sample may be carry-over from other donors' samples.

By its share, this clonotype is medium-sized (0.01 to 0.1%). This rearrangement joins TRBV6-5 to TRBJ2-3; TRBD1 agrees at 10 bases. The CDR3 consists of 18 residues. Germline-derived CDR1 and CDR2 are MNHEY and SVGAGI. V gave up 7 bases and J gave up 1 base; unmatched junction bases: 14. The CDR3 nucleotides read TGTGCCAGCAAGTTATACTCCCTGACAGGGGGCCGCACAGATACGCAGTATTTT. Protein: CASKLYSLTGGRTDTQYF.

This rearrangement joins TRBV6-2 or TRBV6-3 to TRBJ1-5; D remains unclear. The V and J ends lost 1 base and 0 bases respectively, with 4 bases between them. The V gene's germline CDR1 is MNHEY and CDR2 SVGEGT. The length of the CDR3 is 14 residues. The CDR3 sequence is CASSYWDSNQPQHF. CDR3 in DNA: TGTGCCAGCAGTTACTGGGATAGCAATCAGCCCCAGCATTTT.

This clonotype was seen more than once but under ten times. The chain employs TRBV11-1 and TRBJ1-2; 12 bases agree with TRBD1. V dropped 5 bases and J dropped 2; count of bases not matched to a gene: 12. CDR1 and CDR2 from the germline V gene are SGHAT and FQDESV (reference sequence). The CDR3 totals 18 residues. The CDR3 DNA follows: TGTGCCAGCAGCCCCGGGCCCGGGACAGGGGGCCTCAACTATGGCTACACCTTC. Amino acid sequence: CASSPGPGTGGLNYGYTF.

This clonotype showed up just a few times. The chain recombines TRBV12-3 or TRBV12-4 with TRBJ2-7; D gene unclear. V was trimmed by 5 bases and J by 2 bases, leaving 19 bases between them. CDR3 length equals 16 residues. The CDR3 protein is CASSPPRHQPTYEQYF. DNA of the CDR3: TGTGCCAGCAGTCCCCCCCGACATCAGCCAACCTACGAGCAGTACTTC.

This clonotype was detected only a few times. This chain connects TRBV7-3 to TRBJ2-7; D may be TRBD1 (6 bases). The V end was cut by 6 bases, the J end by 5 bases, with 17 bases between. This CDR3 is built from 14 residues. Germline CDR1 SGHTA, CDR2 FQGTGA. The CDR3 DNA reads TGTGCCAGCAGACCTGGAACAGGGTCGCACGAGCAGTACTTC. Amino acids: CASRPGTGSHEQYF.

Many counts were recorded for this clonotype. This chain uses TRBV6-2 or TRBV6-3 with TRBJ2-7; tentatively, D is TRBD1 or TRBD2 (5 bases each). The CDR3 is made up of 16 amino acids. The V end lost 2 bases, the J end lost 2 bases, and 16 bases lay between the germline ends. Germline lookup yields CDR1 MNHEY and CDR2 SVGEGT. CDR3 nucleotides: TGTGCCAGCAGTTACGAGCCGGGACGGACGACCTACGAGCAGTACTTC. Its translation: CASSYEPGRTTYEQYF.

This clonotype occurred a few times. The CDR3 here is CASSLYTGWYDSSSGNTIYF. In DNA, the CDR3 is TGTGCCAGCAGTTTATATACAGGGTGGTACGATTCGAGCTCTGGAAACACCATATATTTT. The gene calls are TRBV28 and TRBJ1-3; perhaps TRBD1 as D (6 bases). Looked up from germline, CDR1 is MDHEN and CDR2 is SYDVKM. V was pared by 1 base and J by 0 bases, with 22 bases between. This CDR3 region has 20 residues.

The V and J genes are TRBV7-9 and TRBJ2-2, with D perhaps assigned TRBD1 or TRBD2 (5 bases each). The germline CDR1 and CDR2 sequences are SEHNR and FQNEAQ (reference sequence). The germline V and J ends were trimmed by 5 bases and 1 base, with 17 bases remaining between them. This CDR3 spans 17 amino acids. CDR3 amino acids: CASSPRKGERNTGELFF. In DNA, the CDR3 is TGTGCCAGCAGCCCTAGGAAAGGGGAGAGGAACACCGGGGAGCTGTTTTTT.

This clonotype was detected a few times. The V and J genes are TRBV5-6 and TRBJ2-7, with D perhaps TRBD2 (5 bases). Germline values: CDR1 SGHDT, CDR2 YYEEEE. Between the trimmed V and J ends, which lost 6 bases and 7 bases, there was a span of 14 bases. CDR3 length: 12 residues. The CDR3, as DNA: TGTGCCAGCACCCGGGGTGCCTCGGAGCAGTACTTC. The encoded protein is CASTRGASEQYF.

The rearrangement uses TRBV11-2 and TRBJ1-4, with a possible D match to TRBD1 (6 bases). In germline, CDR1 is SGHAT, CDR2 FQNNGV. The CDR3 spans 15 residues. Trimming left V 4 bases short and J 7 bases short, with 16 bases between. CDR3 in amino acids: CASSSGGGVVEKLFF. CDR3 DNA sequence: TGTGCCAGCAGCTCCGGCGGGGGCGTAGTTGAAAAACTGTTTTTT.

The V call is TRBV12-3 or TRBV12-4, the J call TRBJ2-7; D is possibly TRBD2 (5 bases). The V end lost 6 bases, the J end lost 0 bases, and 12 bases lay between the germline ends. The CDR3 extends over 14 amino acids. As DNA, the CDR3 is TGTGCCAGCAGCCCCCTACGGGGCTCCTACGAGCAGTACTTC. Translation gives CASSPLRGSYEQYF.

This clonotype showed up just a few times. The chain links TRBV29-1 to TRBJ2-7, with a tentative D call TRBD1 (6 bases). V lost 4 bases to trimming and J lost 4 bases, with 14 bases between them. The CDR3 is 13 residues long. Germline V lookup: CDR1 SQVTM, CDR2 ANQGSEA. The CDR3, as DNA: TGCAGCGTTGTACAGGGAAACCCTTACGAGCAGTACTTC. Translating gives CSVVQGNPYEQYF.

A note on this clonotype: The germline gene is not matched at one end of the junction; a read error may be the cause. This sequence joins TRBV9 and TRBJ2-1; 7 bases map to TRBD1. The germline V gene has CDR1 SGDLS and CDR2 YYNGEE. The CDR3 covers 15 residues. CDR3 nucleotides: TGTGCCAGCAGCGTCTCGACAGGGTCCTTCAATGAGCAGTTCTTC. Encoded protein: CASSVSTGSFNEQFF.

The V gene is TRBV6-2 or TRBV6-3, the J gene TRBJ1-2; a possible D gene is TRBD1 (6 bases). Trimming pared 2 bases from V and 4 bases from J, leaving 17 bases between. Germline V CDR1 and CDR2: MNHEY, SVGEGT. The CDR3 is 16 residues long. Here the CDR3 DNA reads TGTGCCAGCAGTTACGCCTCAGGGGCCACAGGCTATGGCTACACCTTC. Translation gives CASSYASGATGYGYTF.

This clonotype was observed at least ten times. The chain carries TRBV7-9 and TRBJ2-7; 9 nucleotides match TRBD2. The junction had 6 bases not matched to a gene; V was cut back by 1 base and J by 5 bases. The germline gives CDR1 SEHNR, CDR2 FQNEAQ (reference sequence). This CDR3 has 15 amino acids. CDR3 amino acids: CASSLGGLAFDEQYF. The CDR3, as DNA: TGTGCCAGCAGCTTAGGGGGACTAGCCTTCGACGAGCAGTACTTC.

This sequence joins TRBV20-1 and TRBJ2-1; possible D gene TRBD1, 6 bases. CDR1 is DFQATT and CDR2 is SNEGSKA in the germline V gene (reference sequence). Between the trimmed V and J ends, which lost 5 bases and 6 bases, there was a span of 17 bases. The CDR3 has 14 amino acids. CDR3 loop: CSAYGRDMGNEQFF. As DNA, the CDR3 is TGCAGTGCTTACGGCAGGGACATGGGCAATGAGCAGTTCTTC.

In this sample, this clonotype turned up a few times. The CDR3 sequence: CASARNGGINTEAFF. The CDR3 nucleotides are TGTGCCAGCGCGCGTAACGGAGGTATCAACACTGAAGCTTTCTTT. The V gene is TRBV6-2 or TRBV6-3, the J gene TRBJ1-1; D is unclear. Germline V gene sequence: CDR1 MNHEY, CDR2 SVGEGT. The V end lost 8 bases, the J end lost 2 bases, and 18 bases lay between the germline ends. The CDR3 contains 15 residues.

This clonotype was counted a few times. This chain links TRBV4-1 with TRBJ1-1; 7 bases fit TRBD1. J gave up 3 bases and V 4 bases, and 8 bases lay outside the gene matches. The CDR3 consists of 15 residues. Per the germline V gene, CDR1 is MGHRA and CDR2 is YSYEKL. The CDR3 coding sequence is TGCGCCAGCAGCCCACGGACAGGAATAGACACTGAAGCTTTCTTT. It codes for CASSPRTGIDTEAFF.

The table lists this clonotype with a few counts. The gene calls are TRBV7-9 and TRBJ2-7, with a possible D match to TRBD2 (6 bases). CDR3 size: 15 residues. Trimming pared 5 bases from V and 2 bases from J, leaving 16 bases between. Germline CDR1 reads SEHNR; CDR2 reads FQNEAQ (reference sequence). Here the CDR3 DNA reads TGTGCCAGCAGCCTCTCTTCGGGACTCGCCTACGAGCAGTACTTC. Amino acids: CASSLSSGLAYEQYF.

This clonotype came up many times. The V gene is TRBV12-3 or TRBV12-4, the J gene TRBJ1-2, with 8 bases lining up with TRBD1. J gave up 8 bases and V 6 bases, and 11 bases lay outside the gene matches. The length of the CDR3 is 14 residues. CDR3 coding DNA: TGTGCCAGCAGAGGACAGGGCGGAAGTACAGGCTACACCTTC. Translating it yields CASRGQGGSTGYTF.

This clonotype was seen only a few times. This chain links TRBV11-2 with TRBJ2-7; D might be TRBD1 or TRBD2, each matching 5 bases. Trimming stripped 4 bases from V and 0 bases from J, with 16 bases between. CDR3 size: 16 residues. Germline V lookup: CDR1 SGHAT, CDR2 FQNNGV. The CDR3 DNA reads TGTGCCAGCAGCTCCGCCACCAGGGACGGCTCCTACGAGCAGTACTTC. Its translation: CASSSATRDGSYEQYF.

V usage is TRBV4-1 and J usage is TRBJ2-6; D is unresolved. Between the trimmed V and J ends, which lost 2 bases and 4 bases, there was a span of 3 bases. Germline V gene lookup returns CDR1 MGHRA and CDR2 YSYEKL. This CDR3 spans 13 amino acids. The CDR3 DNA reads as TGCGCCAGCAGCCAAACAGGGGCCAACGTCCTGACTTTC. It is translated as CASSQTGANVLTF.

The rearrangement joins TRBV29-1 to TRBJ2-1; 7 bases are shared with TRBD2. The J segment lost 9 bases and the V segment lost 4 bases, leaving 3 bases of the junction unmatched. The CDR3 loop spans 11 amino acids. From germline, CDR1 is SQVTM and CDR2 ANQGSEA. CDR3 DNA: TGCAGCGTTGTGCCTAGCGGTGAGCAGTTCTTC. Its protein product is CSVVPSGEQFF.

In its sample, this clonotype was seen many times. The V and J genes are TRBV7-2 and TRBJ2-7; D perhaps matches TRBD1 (6 bases). Germline V gives CDR1 SGHTA, CDR2 FQGNSA. The CDR3 contains 16 residues. V dropped 7 bases and J dropped 2 bases, with 21 bases sitting between them. CDR3 sequence: CASNSFGGRRTYEQYF. CDR3 in DNA: TGTGCCAGCAACAGCTTTGGGGGCCGCCGTACCTACGAGCAGTACTTC.

This clonotype occurred a few times. The chain is built from TRBV12-3 or TRBV12-4 and TRBJ1-4; 7 nucleotides align to TRBD1. J gave up 6 bases and V 5 bases, and 9 bases lay outside the gene matches. CDR3 size: 15 residues. The CDR3 protein is CASSPTGAPDEKLFF. The CDR3 coding sequence is TGTGCCAGCAGTCCAACAGGGGCGCCCGATGAAAAACTGTTTTTT.

The chain recombines TRBV6-6 with TRBJ2-7, with D tentatively TRBD1 (5 bases). Trimming pared 2 bases from V and 7 bases from J, leaving 18 bases between. The V gene's germline CDR1 is MNHNY and CDR2 SVGAGI (reference sequence). The CDR3 runs to 15 residues. CDR3 DNA sequence: TGTGCCAGCAGTTACGAGGACACCTGGCTGGGGGAGCAGTACTTC. Protein product: CASSYEDTWLGEQYF.

There are many counts of this clonotype. CDR3: CSVEWGGAFF. The CDR3 DNA sequence: TGCAGCGTTGAGTGGGGTGGAGCTTTCTTT. The chain has TRBV29-1 and TRBJ1-1; D remains ambiguous. The V gene lost 3 bases and the J gene lost 10 bases, with 9 bases spanning the gap. Germline values: CDR1 SQVTM, CDR2 ANQGSEA. The CDR3 contains 10 residues.